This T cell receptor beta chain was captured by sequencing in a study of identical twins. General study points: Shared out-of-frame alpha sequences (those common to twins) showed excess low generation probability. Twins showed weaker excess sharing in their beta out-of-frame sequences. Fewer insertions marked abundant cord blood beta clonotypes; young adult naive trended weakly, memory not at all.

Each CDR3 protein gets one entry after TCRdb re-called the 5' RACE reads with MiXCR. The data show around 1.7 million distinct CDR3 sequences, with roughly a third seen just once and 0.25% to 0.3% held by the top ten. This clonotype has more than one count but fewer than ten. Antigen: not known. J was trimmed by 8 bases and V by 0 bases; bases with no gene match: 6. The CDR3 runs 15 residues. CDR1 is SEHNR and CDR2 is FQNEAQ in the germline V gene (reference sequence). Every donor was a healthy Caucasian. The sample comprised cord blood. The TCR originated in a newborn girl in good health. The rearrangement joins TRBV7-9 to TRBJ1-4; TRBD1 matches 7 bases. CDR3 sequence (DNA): TGTGCCAGCAGCTTAGCGGGACAGAGAGAGGAAAAACTGTTTTTT. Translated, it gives CASSLAGQREEKLFF. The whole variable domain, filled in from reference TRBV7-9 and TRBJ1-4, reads DTGVSQNPRHKITKRGQNVTFRCDPISEHNRLYWYRQTLGQGPEFLTYFQNEAQLEKSRLLSDRFSAERPKGSFSTLEIQRTEQGDSAMYLCASSLAGQREEKLFFGSGTQLSVL.